A single sample is the source of the 4 T cell receptor beta chains below, sequenced in a study of blood T cell repertoires in COVID-19. Here immunoSEQ multiplex PCR was the method, and the copy in TCRdb shows in-frame clones only, minus some. The repertoire has 250,000 to 350,000 clones, about 85% of them found once; the top ten carry about 3%. The sample consisted of PBMCs or T cells enriched from blood (not recorded which). The receptors come from a woman in her 50s who had recovered from COVID-19.

The chain is built from TRBV6-5 and TRBJ2-1; no reliable D call. Germline values: CDR1 MNHEY, CDR2 SVGAGI. This CDR3 is built from 11 residues. V lost 6 bases, J lost 8 bases, and 8 bases lay in between. Written as DNA, the CDR3 is TGTGCCAGCAGAAACGGGTATGAGCAGTTCTTC. This sequence encodes CASRNGYEQFF.

The rearrangement joins TRBV7-9 to TRBJ1-1; the D is unclear. CDR1 is SEHNR, CDR2 FQNEAQ, per germline (reference sequence). This CDR3 contains 14 residues. Trimming took off 2 bases at V and 0 bases at J, with 7 bases between the two ends. CDR3: CASSLSTVNTEAFF. The CDR3 DNA is TGTGCCAGCAGCTTATCCACAGTGAACACTGAAGCTTTCTTT. Based on the CDR3 plus reference TRBV7-9 and TRBJ1-1, the full variable domain is DTGVSQNPRHKITKRGQNVTFRCDPISEHNRLYWYRQTLGQGPEFLTYFQNEAQLEKSRLLSDRFSAERPKGSFSTLEIQRTEQGDSAMYLCASSLSTVNTEAFFGQGTRLTVV.

This clone was seen once. This chain uses TRBV9 with TRBJ1-1; no clear D gene. V lost 0 bases and J lost 5, with 11 bases in between. CDR3 size: 14 residues. Germline-derived CDR1 and CDR2 are SGDLS and YYNGEE. DNA for the CDR3: TGTGCCAGCAGCGTAGGCGACCCGGGGACTGAAGCTTTCTTT. It encodes CASSVGDPGTEAFF. Full variable domain (outside the CDR3, taken from reference TRBV9 and TRBJ1-1): DSGVTQTPKHLITATGQRVTLRCSPRSGDLSVYWYQQSLDQGLQFLIQYYNGEERAKGNILERFSAQQFPDLHSELNLSSLELGDSALYFCASSVGDPGTEAFFGQGTRLTVV.

The chain recombines TRBV11-2 with TRBJ2-1, with TRBD2 matching over 11 bases. CDR3 length: 15 residues. The germline CDR1 and CDR2 sequences are SGHAT and FQNNGV. Trimming at V came to 1 base and at J to 10 bases, leaving 6 bases not matched to a gene. The CDR3 DNA follows: TGTGCCAGCAGCTTAGGGCTAGCGGGAGGTAGGGAGCAGTTCTTC. Its protein product is CASSLGLAGGREQFF.